A single sample gave rise to the 28 T cell receptor beta chains below, sequenced in a study of blood T cells in healthy people across ages. Primers used in a second PCR of about 7 to 12 cycles were a sample-barcoded 5' primer and a J-beta primer mix. TCRdb reanalysed the 5' RACE reads using MiXCR and keeps one entry per CDR3 protein. The table lists under 2 million distinct CDR3 sequences, almost 35% of them singletons. Sequencing input: blood. These receptors were obtained from a woman aged 25 to 39 in good health.

V usage is TRBV11-3 and J usage is TRBJ2-1; no definite D call. Germline V gene data show CDR1 as SGHNT and CDR2 as YENEEA. V shed 5 bases and J shed 3 bases, with 8 bases lying between them. This CDR3 spans 13 amino acids. CDR3 in DNA: TGTGCCAGCAGCCTAATGCTCTACAATGAGCAGTTCTTC. This encodes CASSLMLYNEQFF.

This chain uses TRBV14 with TRBJ2-3; maybe TRBD1 (5 bases). The germline gives CDR1 SGHDN, CDR2 FVKESK. The CDR3 is 17 amino acids. V gave up 1 base and J gave up 3 bases, with 17 bases separating them. Here the CDR3 reads CASSQGSTQGWTDTQYF. In nucleotides, the CDR3 is TGTGCCAGCAGCCAAGGGTCCACCCAGGGATGGACAGATACGCAGTATTTT.

This clonotype was seen a few times. The chain couples TRBV12-3 or TRBV12-4 to TRBJ2-7; the D call may be TRBD1 or TRBD2 (5 bases each). Trimming shortened V by 5 bases and J by 4 bases, and 15 bases separated the two germline ends. There are 14 residues in the CDR3. In nucleotides, the CDR3 is TGTGCCAGCAGTGGGGGATCGGTGGAGTACGAGCAGTACTTC. It is translated as CASSGGSVEYEQYF.

About this clonotype itself: The junction and the germline gene differ at one end; a read error may be behind it. This rearrangement joins TRBV10-3 to TRBJ1-2; TRBD1 is a possible D gene (6 bases). Germline CDR1 reads ENHRY; CDR2 reads SYGVKD. This CDR3 spans 14 amino acids. The CDR3 DNA sequence: TGTACCATCAGTGAGAGGCAGGGGAACTATGGCTACACCTTC. Its protein product is CTISERQGNYGYTF.

Many counts were recorded for this clonotype. V usage is TRBV5-3 and J usage is TRBJ2-5; D unclear. TRBV5-3 is labeled an ORF, and its function is uncertain. The CDR3 consists of 15 residues. V lost 4 bases, J lost 5 bases, and 18 bases lay in between. The DNA of the CDR3 is TGTGCCAGAAGCCCTGGGTGGCAGCCTCAGGAGACCCAGTACTTC. Amino acids: CARSPGWQPQETQYF.

This clonotype has more than one count but fewer than ten. The V gene is TRBV20-1, the J gene TRBJ1-5, with D possibly TRBD1 on 6 matching bases. V lost 2 bases to trimming and J lost 7 bases, with 12 bases between them. The germline V gene has CDR1 DFQATT and CDR2 SNEGSKA (reference sequence). This CDR3 is built from 13 residues. The CDR3 DNA follows: TGCAGTGCTAGAACTGACAGGTCACAGCCCCAGCATTTT. It encodes CSARTDRSQPQHF.

The chain employs TRBV10-3 and TRBJ1-1; possibly TRBD1 for D (6 bases). Germline V gives CDR1 ENHRY, CDR2 SYGVKD. Deletions cut 4 bases from V and 4 bases from J, with 19 bases between. This CDR3 region has 16 residues. CDR3: CAISGKSAQGGTEAFF. The CDR3 coding sequence is TGTGCCATCAGTGGGAAGAGTGCACAGGGTGGCACTGAAGCTTTCTTT.

This clonotype was seen a few times. The chain has TRBV9 and TRBJ2-7, with 8 positions matching TRBD2. CDR3 size: 16 residues. The V gene end was trimmed by 4 bases and the J gene end by 0 bases; junction bases not matched to a gene: 9. Germline V gene lookup returns CDR1 SGDLS and CDR2 YYNGEE. The CDR3 is CASSPGGSGNSYEQYF. Here the CDR3 DNA reads TGTGCCAGCAGCCCGGGGGGGAGCGGGAACTCCTACGAGCAGTACTTC.

The genes are TRBV3-1 and TRBJ1-1, with 10 bases matching TRBD1. The CDR3 runs to 15 residues. Germline CDR1 reads LGHDT; CDR2 reads YNNKEL (reference sequence). With V trimmed by 7 bases and J by 9 bases, 14 bases remained unmatched. The CDR3 protein is CASTSPGTGETQAFF. The CDR3 nucleotides are TGTGCCAGCACCTCCCCCGGGACAGGGGAAACCCAAGCTTTCTTT.

A single count supports this clonotype. The genes are TRBV27 and TRBJ2-3; TRBD1 matches 9 bases. Unmatched junction bases numbered 5, after V lost 3 bases and J lost 4 bases. CDR3 size: 15 residues. CDR1 is MNHEY and CDR2 is SMNVEV in the germline V gene (reference sequence). The CDR3 sequence: CASSFGTGYPDTQYF. The CDR3 DNA sequence: TGTGCCAGCAGTTTTGGGACAGGGTATCCAGATACGCAGTATTTT.

The V call is TRBV25-1, the J call TRBJ2-4, with D uncertain. V gave up 6 bases and J gave up 2 bases, with 14 bases separating them. This CDR3 spans 15 amino acids. Germline CDR1 MGHDK, CDR2 SYGVNS. CDR3 protein: CASSPLDTSKNIQYF. DNA for the CDR3: TGTGCCAGCAGCCCTTTAGACACTTCCAAAAACATTCAGTACTTC.

The J gene is TRBJ1-5, the V gene TRBV20-1; no clear D. The length of the CDR3 is 13 residues. From germline, CDR1 is DFQATT and CDR2 SNEGSKA (reference sequence). V lost 3 bases and J 8 bases, leaving 14 bases between the germline ends. CDR3 sequence: CSARAEGREPQHF. In nucleotides, the CDR3 is TGCAGTGCTAGGGCCGAAGGGAGGGAGCCCCAGCATTTT.

V usage is TRBV6-2 or TRBV6-3 and J usage is TRBJ2-4, with a possible D match to TRBD1 (6 bases). The J call is doubtful: the DNA matches TRBJ2-7 better. Per the germline V gene, CDR1 is MNHEY and CDR2 is SVGEGT. CDR3 size: 14 residues. The DNA of the CDR3 is TGTGCCAGCAGTTTTACAGGGACGTACTACGAGCAGTACTTC. Protein: CASSFTGTYYEQYF.

The V call is TRBV7-2, the J call TRBJ2-3; D is possibly TRBD1 or TRBD2 (6 bases each). The CDR3 loop spans 16 amino acids. Germline assignment: CDR1 SGHTA and CDR2 FQGNSA. The V gene lost 5 bases and the J gene lost 4 bases, with 19 bases spanning the gap. The chain's CDR3 is CASSPLGGHRADTQYF. The CDR3, as DNA: TGTGCCAGCAGCCCATTGGGGGGACATCGCGCAGATACGCAGTATTTT.

This clonotype occurred a few times. This chain links TRBV7-9 with TRBJ2-7, with D maybe TRBD2 (6 bases). This CDR3 is 14 amino acids long. Germline CDR1 SEHNR, CDR2 FQNEAQ (reference sequence). V was shortened by 5 bases and J by 7 bases, with 18 bases between the two germline ends. The CDR3 loop reads CASSVTRDSSEQYF. For the CDR3, the DNA is TGTGCCAGCAGCGTAACACGGGACTCATCTGAGCAGTACTTC.

This clonotype has just a few counts. V usage is TRBV2 and J usage is TRBJ2-3, with D perhaps matching TRBD1 (6 bases). Trimming removed 8 bases from V and 0 bases from J, with 9 bases in between. There are 13 residues in the CDR3. Germline V gene lookup returns CDR1 SNHLY and CDR2 FYNNEI. This chain's CDR3 is CASEGVSTDTQYF. CDR3 bases: TGTGCCAGCGAGGGGGTTAGCACAGATACGCAGTATTTT.

In this sample, this clonotype turned up a few times. The chain carries TRBV9 and TRBJ2-3; D is perhaps TRBD2 (5 bases). CDR1 is SGDLS and CDR2 is YYNGEE in the germline V gene. CDR3 length: 14 amino acids. Trimming took 0 bases from V and 4 from J, leaving 9 bases between them. The DNA for the CDR3 is TGTGCCAGCAGCGTAGCTCGGGGATCAGATACGCAGTATTTT. Encoded protein: CASSVARGSDTQYF.

The chain joins TRBV20-1 to TRBJ1-2; TRBD1 is a possible D gene (5 bases). This CDR3 has 17 residues. Trimming pared 6 bases from V and 5 bases from J, leaving 28 bases between. The germline gives CDR1 DFQATT, CDR2 SNEGSKA (reference sequence). DNA for the CDR3: TGCAGTGCCATCCCGGGGCACACGAAGAGGTTTCAGTATGGCTACACCTTC. Protein product: CSAIPGHTKRFQYGYTF.

Notes on this clonotype: This may be a read error: a much more frequent sequence differs by one nucleotide. V is TRBV12-3 or TRBV12-4 and J is TRBJ2-3; a possible D gene is TRBD2 (5 bases). The CDR3 contains 14 residues. The CDR3 sequence: CASSPREPTDAQYF. The CDR3 bases are TGTGCCAGCAGTCCTAGGGAGCCAACAGATGCGCAGTATTTT.

This clonotype was found a few times. This chain links TRBV2 with TRBJ2-1; D not certain. The V gene lost 2 bases and the J gene lost 1 base, with 9 bases spanning the gap. The germline CDR1 and CDR2 sequences are SNHLY and FYNNEI. CDR3 length: 15 residues. CDR3 DNA: TGTGCCAGCAGTGAAAGTCTGGGATCCTACAATGAGCAGTTCTTC. It yields the protein CASSESLGSYNEQFF.

The chain joins TRBV12-3 or TRBV12-4 to TRBJ1-1; tentative D call: TRBD1 (6 bases). V shed 6 bases and J shed 1 base, with 12 bases lying between them. This CDR3 region has 14 residues. The CDR3 bases are TGTGCCAGCAGCCAGGGACAATGGAACACTGAAGCTTTCTTT. Amino acids: CASSQGQWNTEAFF.

This clonotype was detected only a few times. This chain joins TRBV28 and TRBJ2-3; 7 bases are shared with TRBD1. V was pared by 2 bases and J by 4 bases, with 12 bases of the junction left unmatched. This CDR3 spans 17 amino acids. The germline V gene encodes CDR1 MDHEN and CDR2 SYDVKM. CDR3 loop: CASSLGKVDRDADTQYF. The CDR3 DNA sequence: TGTGCCAGCAGTTTAGGGAAGGTAGACAGGGACGCAGATACGCAGTATTTT.

As DNA, the CDR3 is TGCGCCAGCAGCCAGCGAACCACGGGACAGGGGGCGAGGGGTACTGAAGCTTTCTTT. Translating gives CASSQRTTGQGARGTEAFF. The rearrangement joins TRBV4-1 to TRBJ1-1, with 12 positions matching TRBD1. Germline V lookup: CDR1 MGHRA, CDR2 YSYEKL. V dropped 3 bases and J dropped 5; count of bases not matched to a gene: 16. CDR3 size: 19 residues.

This clonotype showed up just a few times. The chain joins TRBV7-9 to TRBJ1-6, with D possibly TRBD1 on 5 matching bases. Germline CDR1 reads SEHNR; CDR2 reads FQNEAQ (reference sequence). Trimming stripped 4 bases from V and 4 bases from J, with 20 bases between. The CDR3 sequence is 18 residues long. For the CDR3, the DNA is TGTGCCAGCAGCTCGTCTGTCGGCGGACGGACATATAATTCACCCCTCCACTTT. The encoded protein is CASSSSVGGRTYNSPLHF.

A few counts support this clonotype. This chain uses TRBV7-9 with TRBJ2-2; no clear D gene. The germline V gene encodes CDR1 SEHNR and CDR2 FQNEAQ (reference sequence). This CDR3 comprises 13 residues. The ends were cut back, 5 bases at V and 1 base at J, with 5 bases in the middle. CDR3 residues: CASSRKNTGELFF. For the CDR3, the DNA is TGTGCCAGCAGCCGCAAGAACACCGGGGAGCTGTTTTTT.

This clonotype came up a few times. This chain joins TRBV29-1 and TRBJ2-1, with D maybe TRBD2 (6 bases). The V and J ends lost 3 bases and 8 bases respectively, with 20 bases between them. Germline CDR1 reads SQVTM; CDR2 reads ANQGSEA. The CDR3 has 15 amino acids. CDR3 amino acids: CSVDFFRESGDEQFF. The CDR3 nucleotides read TGCAGCGTTGATTTTTTCCGGGAGAGCGGCGATGAGCAGTTCTTC.

The table lists this clonotype with many counts. The chain is built from TRBV29-1 and TRBJ2-5; D is uncertain. Germline V gives CDR1 SQVTM, CDR2 ANQGSEA. Trimming shortened V by 3 bases and J by 4 bases, and 12 bases separated the two germline ends. CDR3 size: 13 residues. The CDR3 nucleotides read TGCAGCGTTGATGGCGGTCCCAGAGAGACCCAGTACTTC. Translated: CSVDGGPRETQYF.

For this clonotype: The junction departs from germline at one end; a sequencing error may be responsible. This chain links TRBV27 with TRBJ2-3; D gene unclear. The CDR3 spans 14 residues. Germline V gene data show CDR1 as MNHEY and CDR2 as SMNVEV (reference sequence). The CDR3 nucleotides read TGCGCCAGCAGTTTAAAACGGTGGACAGATACGCAGTATTTT. It is translated as CASSLKRWTDTQYF.